This TCR beta chain was documented in a study of T cells in Graves' hyperthyroidism and ophthalmopathy. RNA transcripts provided the source from which TCR beta CDR3 regions were amplified. TCR CDR3 regions were first amplified by RT-PCR with HTBI primers. TCRdb called the multiplex PCR reads again in MiXCR, with one record for every CDR3 protein. The table lists some 500,000 distinct CDR3 sequences, approximately 25% of them singletons, with 11% in the top ten. The study's findings and limits: Blood shared most expanded thyroid clonotypes above 0.001.

About this clonotype: Its antigen is undetermined.

Trimming removed 6 bases from V and 2 bases from J, with 13 bases in between. CDR1 and CDR2 (germline): SGHAT, FQNNGV. The CDR3 consists of 15 residues. V usage is TRBV11-2 and J usage is TRBJ2-2, with TRBD1 as a possible D gene (6 bases). Specimen: blood. This TCR was recovered from a woman younger than 45 with Graves' ophthalmopathy. The CDR3 reads CASSRTVPNTGELFF. CDR3 DNA: TGTGCCAGCAGTCGGACAGTCCCTAACACCGGGGAGCTGTTTTTT.